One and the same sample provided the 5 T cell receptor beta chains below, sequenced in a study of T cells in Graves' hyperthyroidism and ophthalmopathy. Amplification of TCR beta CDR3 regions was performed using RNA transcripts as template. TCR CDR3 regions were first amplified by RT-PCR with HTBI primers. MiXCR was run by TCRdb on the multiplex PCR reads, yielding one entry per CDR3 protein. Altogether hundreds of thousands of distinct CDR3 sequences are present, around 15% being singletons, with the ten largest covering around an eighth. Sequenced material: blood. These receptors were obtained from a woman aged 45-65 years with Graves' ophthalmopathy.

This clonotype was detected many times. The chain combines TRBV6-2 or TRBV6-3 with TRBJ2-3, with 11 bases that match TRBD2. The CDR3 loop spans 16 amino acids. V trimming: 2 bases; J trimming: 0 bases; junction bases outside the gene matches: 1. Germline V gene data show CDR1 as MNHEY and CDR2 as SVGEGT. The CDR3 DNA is TGTGCCAGCAGTTACGGGACTAGCGGTAGCACAGATACGCAGTATTTT. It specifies CASSYGTSGSTDTQYF.

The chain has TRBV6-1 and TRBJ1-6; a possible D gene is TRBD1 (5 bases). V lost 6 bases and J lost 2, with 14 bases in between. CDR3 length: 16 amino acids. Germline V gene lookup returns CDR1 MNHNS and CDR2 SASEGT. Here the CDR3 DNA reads TGTGCCAGCAGCAATGTCGGGGGAACCTATAATTCACCCCTCCACTTT. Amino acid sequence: CASSNVGGTYNSPLHF.

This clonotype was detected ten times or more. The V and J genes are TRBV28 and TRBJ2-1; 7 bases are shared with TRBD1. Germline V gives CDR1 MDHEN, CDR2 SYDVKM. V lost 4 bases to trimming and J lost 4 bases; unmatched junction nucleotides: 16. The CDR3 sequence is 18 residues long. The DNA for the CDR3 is TGTGCCAGCAGTTCCCCCTACAGACAGGGATTTCTTTACAATGAGCAGTTCTTC. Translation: CASSSPYRQGFLYNEQFF.

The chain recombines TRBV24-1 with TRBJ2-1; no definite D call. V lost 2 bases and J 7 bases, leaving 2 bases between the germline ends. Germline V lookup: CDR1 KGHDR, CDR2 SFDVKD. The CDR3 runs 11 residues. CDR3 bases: TGTGCCACCAGTGATTCAAATGAGCAGTTCTTC. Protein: CATSDSNEQFF.

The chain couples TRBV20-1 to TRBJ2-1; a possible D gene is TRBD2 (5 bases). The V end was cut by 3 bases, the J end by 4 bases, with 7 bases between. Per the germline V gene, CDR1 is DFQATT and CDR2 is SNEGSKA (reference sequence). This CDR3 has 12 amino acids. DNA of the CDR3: TGCAGTGCTAGTAGACTATACAATGAGCAGTTCTTC. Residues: CSASRLYNEQFF.